This TCR beta chain is from a study of shared clonotypes between healthy human individuals. Study summary: There were three CD4 naive, three CD4 memory, two CD8 naive and one CD8 memory plates per donor. Study-wide points: Rarefaction showed sorted-subset sequencing was incomplete despite large depth. The donor pool, a small one, limited the genetic and exposure-history diversity represented.

Evenly divided among several immunoSEQ plates was the genomic DNA of each subset. The table came from immunoSEQ multiplex PCR; TCRdb's copy has only in-frame clones and leaves some out. Among a few million clones, 85% to 95% were seen once, and the ten largest hold roughly 0.13%. For this clone: Its antigen is not known.

The junction had 5 bases not matched to a gene; V was cut back by 3 bases and J by 3 bases. This CDR3 region has 16 residues. In germline, CDR1 is SGDLS, CDR2 YYNGEE. This sequence originates from a man aged 18-30 years in good health. V gene TRBV9 combines with J gene TRBJ1-6; 8 bases agree with TRBD1. The sample comprised naive CD4+ T cells sorted from blood. Subset here: CD45RA+ positively selected. The DNA of the CDR3 is TGTGCCAGCAGCGCCCAGGACAGGGACTATAATTCACCCCTCCACTTT. Amino acid sequence: CASSAQDRDYNSPLHF.